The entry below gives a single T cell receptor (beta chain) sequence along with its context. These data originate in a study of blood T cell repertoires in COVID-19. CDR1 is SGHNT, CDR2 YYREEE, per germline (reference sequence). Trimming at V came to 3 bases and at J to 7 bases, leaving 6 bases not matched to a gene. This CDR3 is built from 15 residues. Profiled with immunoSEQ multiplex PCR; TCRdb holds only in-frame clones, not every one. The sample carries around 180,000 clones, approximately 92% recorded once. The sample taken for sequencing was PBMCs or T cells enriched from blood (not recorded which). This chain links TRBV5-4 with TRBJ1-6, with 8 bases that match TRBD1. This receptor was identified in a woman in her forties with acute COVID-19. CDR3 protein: CASSYADRENSPLHF. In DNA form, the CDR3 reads TGTGCCAGCAGCTATGCGGACAGGGAGAATTCACCCCTCCACTTT.